A single sample gave rise to the 18 T cell receptor beta chains below, sequenced in a study of blood T cell repertoires in COVID-19. Sequencing used immunoSEQ multiplex PCR; TCRdb keeps in-frame clones, though not all of them. This table has 230,000 or so clones, 65% to 85% appearing once. Material for sequencing was peripheral blood. The receptors derive from a man aged 35 to 55 with active or convalescent COVID-19.

The rearrangement uses TRBV5-8 and TRBJ2-1; TRBD2 might be the D (5 bases). V was pared by 0 bases and J by 0 bases, with 10 bases between. This CDR3 spans 16 amino acids. Germline values: CDR1 SGHTS, CDR2 YDEGEE. The CDR3 here is CASSLALGSSYNEQFF. CDR3 bases: TGTGCCAGCAGCTTGGCCTTAGGGAGCTCCTACAATGAGCAGTTCTTC. Combining the CDR3 with reference TRBV5-8 and TRBJ2-1 gives the whole variable domain EAGVTQSPTHLIKTRGQQATLRCSPISGHTSVYWYQQALGLGLQFLLWYDEGEERNRGNFPPRFSGRQFPNYSSELNVNALELEDSALYLCASSLALGSSYNEQFFGPGTRLTVL.

V and J are TRBV9 and TRBJ2-3; D is undetermined. Trimming cost V 4 bases and J 3 bases, with 6 bases left between them. Germline V lookup: CDR1 SGDLS, CDR2 YYNGEE. The CDR3 spans 12 residues. The CDR3 DNA follows: TGTGCCAGCAGCCCAGATACAGATACGCAGTATTTT. Protein product: CASSPDTDTQYF.

This clone came up once. The genes are TRBV6-5 and TRBJ2-2, with D uncertain. The ends were cut back, 4 bases at V and 7 bases at J, with 10 bases in the middle. CDR1 MNHEY and CDR2 SVGAGI come from the germline V gene. This CDR3 is built from 13 residues. CDR3 DNA sequence: TGTGCCAGCAGTTTAAAGCCAGGCGGGGAGCTGTTTTTT. Translation gives CASSLKPGGELFF.

The chain couples TRBV13 to TRBJ2-1, with D maybe TRBD1 (6 bases). Germline CDR1 is PRHDT and CDR2 is FYEKMQ (reference sequence). V lost 4 bases to trimming and J lost 0 bases, with 16 bases between them. The CDR3 loop spans 17 amino acids. Here the CDR3 DNA reads TGTGCCAGCAGCTCAACTCAGAGAGGGGGCTCCTACAATGAGCAGTTCTTC. As protein: CASSSTQRGGSYNEQFF.

The genes are TRBV10-3 and TRBJ1-1; maybe TRBD1 (5 bases). CDR3 length: 12 amino acids. Trimming removed 8 bases at V and 1 base at J, with 8 bases between. Germline V gene data show CDR1 as ENHRY and CDR2 as SYGVKD. CDR3 protein: CAIGHANTEAFF. The CDR3 coding sequence is TGTGCCATCGGACACGCGAACACTGAAGCTTTCTTT.

There are a few counts of this clone. The V gene is TRBV2, the J gene TRBJ1-6; TRBD1 agrees at 8 bases. CDR1 is SNHLY and CDR2 is FYNNEI in the germline V gene. V trimming: 7 bases; J trimming: 3 bases; junction bases outside the gene matches: 5. The CDR3 is 15 amino acids. The CDR3 DNA reads TGTGCCAGCAACCCCGACAGGGGCTATAATTCACCCCTCCACTTT. Translation: CASNPDRGYNSPLHF.

This clone was seen just once. The chain recombines TRBV5-5 with TRBJ1-5, with TRBD1 matching 10 bases. The V gene's germline CDR1 is SGHKS and CDR2 YYEKEE (reference sequence). The CDR3 sequence is 14 residues long. V shed 4 bases, J shed 6 bases, and the junction held 4 bases outside the gene matches. The chain's CDR3 is CASSPGQGPQPQHF. The CDR3 coding sequence is TGTGCCAGCAGCCCGGGACAGGGGCCTCAGCCCCAGCATTTT.

This clone was seen a single time. This rearrangement joins TRBV11-3 to TRBJ2-5; possibly TRBD1 for D (6 bases). V was trimmed by 5 bases and J by 2 bases, leaving 15 bases between them. Germline values: CDR1 SGHNT, CDR2 YENEEA. This CDR3 comprises 15 residues. The CDR3 bases are TGTGCCAGCAGCACTACCAGGGGAAATCAAGAGACCCAGTACTTC. This encodes CASSTTRGNQETQYF.

V is TRBV19 and J is TRBJ1-2; D possibly corresponds to TRBD1 (6 bases). This CDR3 region has 13 residues. The germline gives CDR1 LNHDA, CDR2 SQIVND (reference sequence). Trimming shortened V by 3 bases and J by 2 bases, and 7 bases separated the two germline ends. CDR3 residues: CASSMQGNYGYTF. CDR3 DNA sequence: TGTGCCAGTAGTATGCAGGGGAACTATGGCTACACCTTC.

The chain couples TRBV4-3 to TRBJ1-3; 10 bases map to TRBD1. The CDR3 consists of 18 residues. CDR1 is LGHNA, CDR2 YSLEER, per germline. The J segment lost 0 bases and the V segment lost 1 base, leaving 6 bases of the junction unmatched. The CDR3 sequence: CASSQVWDRGDSGNTIYF. CDR3 in DNA: TGCGCCAGCAGCCAAGTTTGGGACAGGGGAGACTCTGGAAACACCATATATTTT.

The rearrangement uses TRBV21-1 and TRBJ1-5; the table's TRBD1 call for D was not verified on the DNA. TRBV21-1 is given as a pseudogene. This CDR3 contains 21 residues. The CDR3 loop reads CASSKNPAGQGAWLAYQPQHF. In nucleotides, the CDR3 is TGTGCCAGCAGCAAAAACCCAGCAGGACAGGGGGCTTGGTTGGCGTATCAGCCCCAGCATTTT.

As DNA, the CDR3 is TGTGCCAGCAGCCAAGAGGGTGGCGGGTATAATGAGCAGTTCTTC. Residues: CASSQEGGGYNEQFF. The chain combines TRBV3-1 (or the pseudogene TRBV3-2) with TRBJ2-1; D is perhaps TRBD2 (5 bases). The CDR3 has 15 residues. Between the trimmed V and J ends, which lost 0 bases and 7 bases, there was a span of 13 bases. Germline CDR1 and CDR2: LGHDT and YNNKEL (reference sequence).

This clone has just a few counts. The sample holds other DNA sequences that translate to the same CDR3. The chain carries TRBV19 and TRBJ1-2; TRBD1 is a possible D gene (6 bases). Germline V gene data show CDR1 as LNHDA and CDR2 as SQIVND (reference sequence). Trimming stripped 4 bases from V and 3 bases from J, with 9 bases between. This CDR3 is built from 13 residues. CDR3 in amino acids: CASSKQGDYGYTF. The CDR3 bases are TGTGCCAGTAGTAAACAGGGTGACTATGGCTACACCTTC.

The V call is TRBV7-6, the J call TRBJ1-1; 8 bases line up with TRBD1. Unmatched junction bases numbered 12, after V lost 5 bases and J lost 4 bases. CDR3 length equals 16 residues. Germline lookup yields CDR1 SGHVS and CDR2 FNYEAQ. The CDR3 region is CASSLGQGLVSTEAFF. The CDR3 nucleotides read TGTGCCAGCAGCCTAGGACAGGGTCTGGTGAGCACTGAAGCTTTCTTT.

The chain recombines TRBV9 with TRBJ1-6, with a tentative D call TRBD1 (6 bases). Trimming took 0 bases from V and 6 from J, leaving 7 bases between them. Germline CDR1 SGDLS, CDR2 YYNGEE. The CDR3 is made up of 14 amino acids. DNA of the CDR3: TGTGCCAGCAGCGTAGCAGGGGTTAATTCACCCCTCCACTTT. Translation: CASSVAGVNSPLHF.

V gene TRBV14 combines with J gene TRBJ1-1; 7 bases fit TRBD1. V shed 0 bases and J 1 base; nucleotides not matched to a gene: 5. CDR3 length: 16 amino acids. Germline V gene data show CDR1 as SGHDN and CDR2 as FVKESK. The CDR3 DNA is TGTGCCAGCAGCCAAGAAGGGGGCGCTCCGAACACTGAAGCTTTCTTT. It translates to CASSQEGGAPNTEAFF.

This chain joins TRBV7-2 and TRBJ1-5, with D possibly TRBD1 on 6 matching bases. V was pared by 5 bases and J by 7 bases, with 12 bases between. The CDR3 runs to 13 residues. The germline V gene has CDR1 SGHTA and CDR2 FQGNSA. Here the CDR3 reads CASSQGSRQPQHF. CDR3 bases: TGTGCCAGCAGCCAGGGGTCAAGACAGCCCCAGCATTTT.

V usage is TRBV27 and J usage is TRBJ2-3; 8 nucleotides agree with TRBD1. Losses at the gene ends were 6 bases for V and 1 base for J; bases not matched to a gene: 12. The CDR3 sequence is 17 residues long. Germline V gene lookup returns CDR1 MNHEY and CDR2 SMNVEV (reference sequence). DNA for the CDR3: TGTGCCAGCAGCCCCCGGCTGACAGGGGCCCGCACAGATACGCAGTATTTT. It encodes CASSPRLTGARTDTQYF.